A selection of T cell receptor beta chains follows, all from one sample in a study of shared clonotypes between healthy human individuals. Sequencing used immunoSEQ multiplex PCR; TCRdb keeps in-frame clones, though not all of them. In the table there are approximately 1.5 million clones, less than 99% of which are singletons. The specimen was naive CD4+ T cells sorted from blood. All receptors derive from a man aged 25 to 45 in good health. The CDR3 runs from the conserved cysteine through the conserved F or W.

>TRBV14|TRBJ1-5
CASSQGRDQPQHF
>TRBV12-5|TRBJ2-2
CASGLSGRTGELFF
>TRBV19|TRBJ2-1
CASSTGGANEQFF
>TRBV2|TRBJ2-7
CASSLNLAGGPEEQYF
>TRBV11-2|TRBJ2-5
CASSLGQETQYF
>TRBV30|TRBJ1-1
CAWSVRGRGEAFF
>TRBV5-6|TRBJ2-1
CASSLAIGNEQFF
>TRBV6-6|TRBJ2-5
CASKAPQGPQWTQYF
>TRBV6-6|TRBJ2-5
CASSKLANQETQYF
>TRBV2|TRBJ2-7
CASRRLAEDYEQYF
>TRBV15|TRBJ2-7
CATSLRQGAGEQYF
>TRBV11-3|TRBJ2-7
CASSLSSGSSYEQYF
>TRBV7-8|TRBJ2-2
CASSLGPGGGTGELFF
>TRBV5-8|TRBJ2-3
CASSFWGNSTDTQYF
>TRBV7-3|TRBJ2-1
CASSQGTSGSSYNEQFF
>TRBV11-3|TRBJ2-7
CASSPIGRLAREQYF
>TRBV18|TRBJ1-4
CASSPITGDQEKLFF
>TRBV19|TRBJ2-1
CASSMDRGYNEQFF
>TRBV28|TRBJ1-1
CASRSTGSTEAFF
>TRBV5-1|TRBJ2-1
CASSRDRGSINEQFF
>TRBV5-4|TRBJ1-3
CASSPPGGNTIYF
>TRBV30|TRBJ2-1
CAWSPLDYNEQFF
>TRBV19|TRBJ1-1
CASSIRSGTGNTEAFF
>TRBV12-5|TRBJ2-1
CASGLVLAGEIYNEQFF
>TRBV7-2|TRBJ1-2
CASSLLNRASGYGYTF
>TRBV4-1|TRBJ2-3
CASSQDPITDTQYF
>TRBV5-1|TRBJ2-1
CASSLGTSGGENEQFF
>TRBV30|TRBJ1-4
CAVSGTNEKLFF